The 4 T cell receptor beta chains presented below share a single source sample, sequenced in a study of T cell responses to AZD1222 COVID-19 vaccine. Only in-frame clones appear in the TCRdb table, and some are missing; sequencing was by immunoSEQ multiplex PCR. This table has approximately 100,000 clones, roughly nine tenths appearing once. The material was peripheral blood, obtained 28 days after the second AZD1222 dose. These TCRs come from an adult who received the AZD1222 COVID-19 vaccine.

The chain uses TRBV18 and TRBJ1-1; TRBD1 matches at 8 bases. V lost 6 bases to trimming and J lost 3 bases; unmatched junction nucleotides: 3. Per the germline V gene, CDR1 is KGHSH and CDR2 is LQKENI. The CDR3 length is 13 residues. DNA of the CDR3: TGTGCCAGCTCCTCGGACAGGGACACTGAAGCTTTCTTT. This sequence encodes CASSSDRDTEAFF.

The chain is built from TRBV18 and TRBJ1-2; 9 nucleotides line up with TRBD1. The CDR3 runs 19 residues. CDR1 and CDR2 from the germline V gene are KGHSH and LQKENI. V shed 4 bases and J 7 bases; nucleotides not matched to a gene: 22. The CDR3 spells CASSQQALTGGLLRGGYTF. As DNA, the CDR3 is TGTGCCAGCTCACAACAAGCCCTAACAGGGGGCCTCCTCCGAGGTGGCTACACCTTC.

V and J are TRBV30 and TRBJ1-1; D perhaps matches TRBD1 (5 bases). CDR1 and CDR2 (germline): GTSNPN, SVGIG (reference sequence). The CDR3 covers 14 residues. With 2 bases removed from V and 3 bases from J, the gap between germline ends came to 13 bases. CDR3 sequence (DNA): TGTGCCTGGAGTCCACCAGACAGTCACACTGAAGCTTTCTTT. Its translation: CAWSPPDSHTEAFF.

The V call is TRBV3-1 (or the pseudogene TRBV3-2), the J call TRBJ2-7; either TRBD1 or TRBD2 may fit D (5 bases each). The germline V gene encodes CDR1 LGHDT and CDR2 YNNKEL (reference sequence). This CDR3 comprises 12 residues. V lost 1 base to trimming and J lost 6 bases, with 7 bases between them. In DNA form, the CDR3 reads TGTGCCAGCAGCCAAGCCGGGGCCGAGCAGTACTTC. It is translated as CASSQAGAEQYF.